This TCR beta chain appears in the sequencing data of a study of blood T cells in healthy people across ages. General study findings and limits: As age increased, TCR beta diversity per million T cells fell in a roughly linear fashion.

After removal of 3 bases from V and 6 bases from J, the junction contained 14 bases not matched to a gene. This CDR3 is built from 17 residues. Germline assignment: CDR1 MDHEN and CDR2 SYDVKM. Each sample provided at least 5 micrograms of extracted total RNA. The use of a sample-barcoded 5' primer and a J-beta primer mix characterized a second PCR of roughly 6 to 12 cycles. Each cDNA molecule was tagged by a template-switch adaptor with 12 random nucleotides. TCRdb passed the 5' RACE reads through MiXCR, listing each CDR3 protein once. The data show about 760,000 distinct CDR3 sequences, 56% seen once. The sample holds a few counts of this clonotype. Its specificity is not known.

The sequence was obtained from a man in his forties or fifties in good health. The chain has TRBV28 and TRBJ2-7, with 10 bases identical to TRBD2. The sequenced material came from blood. CDR3 loop: CASSFIGRAGGLGEQYF. Here the CDR3 DNA reads TGTGCCAGCAGTTTTATTGGTCGAGCGGGAGGGCTGGGCGAGCAGTACTTC. Drawing the rest from reference TRBV28 and TRBJ2-7, the complete variable domain is DVKVTQSSRYLVKRTGEKVFLECVQDMDHENMFWYRQDPGLGLRLIYFSYDVKMKEKGDIPEGYSVSREKKERFSLILESASTNQTSMYLCASSFIGRAGGLGEQYFGPGTRLTVT.